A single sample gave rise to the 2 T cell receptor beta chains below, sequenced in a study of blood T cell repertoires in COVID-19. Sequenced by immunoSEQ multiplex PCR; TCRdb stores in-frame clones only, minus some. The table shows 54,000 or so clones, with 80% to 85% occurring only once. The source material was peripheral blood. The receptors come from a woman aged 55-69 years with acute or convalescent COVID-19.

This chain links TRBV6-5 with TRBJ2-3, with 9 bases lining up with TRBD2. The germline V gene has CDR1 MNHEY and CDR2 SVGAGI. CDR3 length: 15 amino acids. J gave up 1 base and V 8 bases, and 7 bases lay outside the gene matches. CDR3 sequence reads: CASGRLAVGTDTQYF. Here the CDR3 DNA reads TGTGCCAGCGGCCGACTAGCGGTGGGCACAGATACGCAGTATTTT.

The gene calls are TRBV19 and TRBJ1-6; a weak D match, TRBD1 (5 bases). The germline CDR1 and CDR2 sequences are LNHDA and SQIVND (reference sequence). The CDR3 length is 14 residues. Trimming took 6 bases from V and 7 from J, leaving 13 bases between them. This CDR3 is CASRQTGSNSPLHF. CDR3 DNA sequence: TGTGCCAGTAGGCAAACAGGTAGCAATTCACCCCTCCACTTT.